Listed here are 8 T cell receptor beta chains from one sample, sequenced in a study of early T cells in non-severe SARS-CoV-2 infection (dated by TCRdb to the early 2020s). Library prep was done by 5' RACE. This sample was sequenced with a NextSeq 500. Using fastp at Q25 and MiXCR, TCRdb reprocessed the public reads and kept productive beta chains. Entries are consolidated by CDR3 protein sequence, retaining the most common genes and DNA. This sample comprises about 50,000 distinct CDR3 sequences, 7.5% to 10% of them detected only once. About 15% of the sample is held by the ten biggest clonotypes. The sample was whole blood. The receptor source for this set is an adult who was a healthcare worker with PCR-confirmed SARS-CoV-2 infection or an uninfected control (not recorded which).

This clonotype was found many times. The V gene is TRBV20-1, the J gene TRBJ2-7; no definite D call. V was trimmed by 5 bases and J by 5 bases, leaving 13 bases between them. Germline CDR1 is DFQATT and CDR2 is SNEGSKA (reference sequence). This CDR3 contains 12 residues. The CDR3 region has the DNA TGCAGTGCTGTTGGGGTTGGCGACGAGCAGTACTTC. Translated: CSAVGVGDEQYF.

This clonotype was detected many times. V usage is TRBV29-1 and J usage is TRBJ2-2; 14 positions agree with TRBD2. With V trimmed by 7 bases and J by 2 bases, 6 bases remained unmatched. Germline V gene lookup returns CDR1 SQVTM and CDR2 ANQGSEA. The CDR3 sequence is 16 residues long. The CDR3 loop reads CSARGLAGANTGELFF. In DNA, the CDR3 is TGCAGCGCTAGGGGACTAGCGGGAGCAAACACCGGGGAGCTGTTTTTT.

This clonotype was picked up many times. V usage is TRBV7-9 and J usage is TRBJ2-2; D gene unclear. This CDR3 region has 13 residues. Trimming stripped 9 bases from V and 1 base from J, with 9 bases between. Germline lookup yields CDR1 SEHNR and CDR2 FQNEAQ (reference sequence). CDR3 nucleotide sequence: TGTGCCAGTTGCTGGGGGAACACCGGGGAGCTGTTTTTT. It codes for CASCWGNTGELFF. Full variable domain (rest looked up from reference TRBV7-9 and TRBJ2-2): DTGVSQNPRHKITKRGQNVTFRCDPISEHNRLYWYRQTLGQGPEFLTYFQNEAQLEKSRLLSDRFSAERPKGSFSTLEIQRTEQGDSAMYLCASCWGNTGELFFGEGSRLTVL.

This clonotype was seen many times. This rearrangement joins TRBV10-3 to TRBJ1-2; no definite D call. Germline values: CDR1 ENHRY, CDR2 SYGVKD. The ends were cut back, 0 bases at V and 4 bases at J, with 9 bases in the middle. The CDR3 is 14 residues long. The CDR3 sequence is CAISESGKSYGYTF. DNA of the CDR3: TGTGCCATCAGTGAGTCGGGGAAGAGCTATGGCTACACCTTC.

This clonotype has a count of ten or more. In DNA form, the CDR3 reads TGTGCCAGCTCCTGGGGACTACACGAGCAGTACTTC. As protein: CASSWGLHEQYF. V is TRBV19 and J is TRBJ2-7, with TRBD2 identical over 7 bases. There are 12 residues in the CDR3. Germline values: CDR1 LNHDA, CDR2 SQIVND (reference sequence). V shed 9 bases and J 5 bases; nucleotides not matched to a gene: 7.

This clonotype was recorded many times. The chain carries TRBV27 and TRBJ1-6; no definite D call. This CDR3 has 15 residues. V was pared by 5 bases and J by 9 bases, with 17 bases between. Per the germline V gene, CDR1 is MNHEY and CDR2 is SMNVEV (reference sequence). The CDR3 loop reads CASSPALRRGSPLHF. Here the CDR3 DNA reads TGTGCCAGCAGTCCCGCCCTACGGCGGGGTTCACCCCTCCACTTT.

Ten or more counts support this clonotype. J is TRBJ1-2 and V is TRBV29-1; no clear D gene. The CDR3 contains 10 residues. Between the trimmed V and J ends, which lost 5 bases and 6 bases, there was a span of 7 bases. Germline CDR1 SQVTM, CDR2 ANQGSEA. CDR3 protein: CSVFTDGYTF. The CDR3, as DNA: TGCAGCGTTTTTACAGATGGCTACACCTTC.

This clonotype was observed a handful of times. The chain recombines TRBV11-2 with TRBJ1-2; D gene uncertain. V was pared by 5 bases and J by 4 bases, with 23 bases between. CDR1 is SGHAT, CDR2 FQNNGV, per germline. CDR3 length equals 17 residues. The CDR3 loop is CASSNTRALTSAYGYTF. CDR3 in DNA: TGTGCCAGCAGCAATACTCGGGCCCTCACCTCGGCCTATGGCTACACCTTC.